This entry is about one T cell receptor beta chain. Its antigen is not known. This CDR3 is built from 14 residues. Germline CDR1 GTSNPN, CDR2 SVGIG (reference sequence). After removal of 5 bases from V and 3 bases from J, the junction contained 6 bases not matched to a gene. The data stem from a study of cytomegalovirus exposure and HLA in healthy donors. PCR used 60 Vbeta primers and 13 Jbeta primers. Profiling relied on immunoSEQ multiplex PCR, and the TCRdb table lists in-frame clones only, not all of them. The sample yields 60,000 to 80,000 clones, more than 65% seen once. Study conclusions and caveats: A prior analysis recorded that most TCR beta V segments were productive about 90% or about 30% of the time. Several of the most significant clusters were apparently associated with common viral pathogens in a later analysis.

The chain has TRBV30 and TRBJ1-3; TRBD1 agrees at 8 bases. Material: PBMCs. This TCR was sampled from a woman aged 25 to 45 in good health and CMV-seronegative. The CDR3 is CAWVTGTGGNTIYF. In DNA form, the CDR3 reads TGTGCCTGGGTGACCGGGACAGGTGGAAACACCATATATTTT.